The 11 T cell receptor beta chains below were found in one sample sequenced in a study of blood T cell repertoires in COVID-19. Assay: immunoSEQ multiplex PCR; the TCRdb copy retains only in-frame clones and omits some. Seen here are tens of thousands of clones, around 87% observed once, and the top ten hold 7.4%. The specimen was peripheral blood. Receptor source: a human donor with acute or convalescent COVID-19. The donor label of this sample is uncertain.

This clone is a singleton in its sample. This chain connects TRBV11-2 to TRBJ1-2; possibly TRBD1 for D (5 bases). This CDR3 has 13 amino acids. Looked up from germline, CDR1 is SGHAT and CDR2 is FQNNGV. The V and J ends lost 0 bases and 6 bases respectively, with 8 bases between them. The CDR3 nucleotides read TGTGCCAGCAGCTTAGACAGACAGAATGGCTACACCTTC. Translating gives CASSLDRQNGYTF. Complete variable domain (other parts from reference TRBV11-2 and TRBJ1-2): EAGVAQSPRYKIIEKRQSVAFWCNPISGHATLYWYQQILGQGPKLLIQFQNNGVVDDSQLPKDRFSAERLKGVDSTLKIQPAKLEDSAVYLCASSLDRQNGYTFGSGTRLTVV.

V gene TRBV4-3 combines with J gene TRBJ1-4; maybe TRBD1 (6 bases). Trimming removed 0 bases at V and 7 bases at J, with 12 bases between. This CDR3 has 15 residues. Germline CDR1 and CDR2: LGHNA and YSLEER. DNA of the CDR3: TGCGCCAGCAGCCAAGATCCGCAGGGGACTGAAAAACTGTTTTTT. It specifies CASSQDPQGTEKLFF.

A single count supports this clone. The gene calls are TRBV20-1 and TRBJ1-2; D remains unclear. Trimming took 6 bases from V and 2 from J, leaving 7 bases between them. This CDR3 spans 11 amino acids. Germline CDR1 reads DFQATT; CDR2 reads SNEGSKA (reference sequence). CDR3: CSAEQNYGYTF. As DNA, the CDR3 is TGCAGTGCGGAACAGAACTATGGCTACACCTTC.

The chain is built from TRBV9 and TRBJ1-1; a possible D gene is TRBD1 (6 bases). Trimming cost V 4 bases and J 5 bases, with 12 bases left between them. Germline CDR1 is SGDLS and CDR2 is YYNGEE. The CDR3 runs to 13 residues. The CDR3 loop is CASSPGVLTEAFF. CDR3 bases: TGTGCCAGCAGCCCAGGGGTGTTGACTGAAGCTTTCTTT.

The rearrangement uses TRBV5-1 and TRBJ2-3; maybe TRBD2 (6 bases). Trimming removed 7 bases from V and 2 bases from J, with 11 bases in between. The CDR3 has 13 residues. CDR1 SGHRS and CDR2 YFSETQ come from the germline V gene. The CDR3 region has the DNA TGCGCCAGCCGACTAGGCCCCACAGATACGCAGTATTTT. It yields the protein CASRLGPTDTQYF.

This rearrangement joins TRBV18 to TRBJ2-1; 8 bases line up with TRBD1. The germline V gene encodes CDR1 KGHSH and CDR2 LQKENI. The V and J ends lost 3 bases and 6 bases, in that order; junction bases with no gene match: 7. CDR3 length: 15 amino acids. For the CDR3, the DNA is TGTGCCAGCTCACCCCCTGCACAGGGGGTCAATGAGCAGTTCTTC. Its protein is CASSPPAQGVNEQFF.

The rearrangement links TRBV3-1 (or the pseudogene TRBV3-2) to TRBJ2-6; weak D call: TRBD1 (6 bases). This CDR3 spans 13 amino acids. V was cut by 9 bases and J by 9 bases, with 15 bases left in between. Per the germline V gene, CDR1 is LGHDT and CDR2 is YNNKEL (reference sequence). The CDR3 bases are TGTGCCAGTACAGGGAAGAGTAGCAACGTCCTGACTTTC. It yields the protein CASTGKSSNVLTF.

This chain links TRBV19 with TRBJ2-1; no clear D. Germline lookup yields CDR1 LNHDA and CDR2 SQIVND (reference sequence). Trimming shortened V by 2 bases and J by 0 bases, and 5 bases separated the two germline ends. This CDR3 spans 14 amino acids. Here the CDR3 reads CASSIPGSYNEQFF. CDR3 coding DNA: TGTGCCAGTAGTATACCGGGCTCCTACAATGAGCAGTTCTTC.

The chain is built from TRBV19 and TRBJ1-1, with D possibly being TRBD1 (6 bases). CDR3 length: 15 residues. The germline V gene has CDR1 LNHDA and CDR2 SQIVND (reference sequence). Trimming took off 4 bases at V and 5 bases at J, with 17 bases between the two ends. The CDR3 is CASSTHRTVGTEAFF. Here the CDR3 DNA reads TGTGCCAGTAGTACTCATCGGACAGTTGGGACTGAAGCTTTCTTT.

In DNA form, the CDR3 reads TGTGCCGCCGCCGGAACTACCCAAGAGACCCAGTACTTC. Its protein is CAAAGTTQETQYF. This chain uses TRBV10-3 with TRBJ2-5; D is ambiguous. The V end was cut by 11 bases, the J end by 1 base, with 14 bases between. Germline lookup yields CDR1 ENHRY and CDR2 SYGVKD. The CDR3 sequence is 13 residues long.

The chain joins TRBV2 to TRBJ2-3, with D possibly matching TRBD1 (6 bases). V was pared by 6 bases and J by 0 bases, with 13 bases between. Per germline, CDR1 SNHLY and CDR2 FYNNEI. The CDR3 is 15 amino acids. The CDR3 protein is CASSLDRISTDTQYF. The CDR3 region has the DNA TGTGCCAGCAGCCTAGACAGGATAAGCACAGATACGCAGTATTTT.